The source of this T cell receptor (beta chain) is a study of blood T cell repertoires in COVID-19. The data were produced by immunoSEQ multiplex PCR, yet TCRdb's version contains in-frame clones alone and is incomplete. The sample holds 150,000 to 200,000 clones, roughly 80% seen once. Specimen: peripheral blood. The clonotype comes from a woman aged 25 to 45 with acute or convalescent COVID-19.

The CDR3 reads CASSSDRGDNYGYTF. The CDR3 coding sequence is TGTGCCAGCAGCTCGGACAGGGGTGACAACTATGGCTACACCTTC. The rearrangement links TRBV7-8 to TRBJ1-2, with 9 nucleotides matching TRBD1. Germline trimming cut 4 bases from V and 2 bases from J; bases unmatched to any gene: 5. Germline assignment: CDR1 SGHVS and CDR2 FQNEAQ. The CDR3 extends over 15 amino acids. Full variable domain (missing parts from reference TRBV7-8 and TRBJ1-2): GAGVSQSPRYKVAKRGQDVALRCDPISGHVSLFWYQQALGQGPEFLTYFQNEAQLDKSGLPSDRFFAERPEGSVSTLKIQRTQQEDSAVYLCASSSDRGDNYGYTFGSGTRLTVV.